This TCR beta chain was found in a study of Ad26.COV2.S vaccination and SARS-CoV-2 variants. This CDR3 comprises 13 residues. With 3 bases removed from V and 6 bases from J, the gap between germline ends came to 11 bases. CDR1 and CDR2 from the germline V gene are GTSNPN and SVGIG (reference sequence). Generated by immunoSEQ multiplex PCR, the TCRdb table keeps only in-frame clones and is missing some. The table records 380,000 or so clones, less than 90% of them present only once. Stated treatment: over 15 received Ad26.COV2.S at low or high dose, single or two shots; 5 received placebo; per-sample allocation not given. Day 63 after the first vaccine or placebo injection was the time point for sampling. A Boston donor was an adult aged 18-55 years. Overall study findings and caveats: Overall T cell responses may have been underestimated by the analyses of TCR breadth and depth. The authors reported substantial breadth in spike-specific CD8+ and CD4+ T cell responses after vaccination.

Note on this clone: Its antigen remains unidentified.

The material was peripheral blood, obtained in a trial of Ad26.COV2.S vaccine versus placebo. The sequence derives from a person aged 18 to 65 who received the Ad26.COV2.S COVID-19 vaccine or a placebo. J is TRBJ1-4 and V is TRBV30, with D perhaps matching TRBD1 (6 bases). This CDR3 reads CAWRSRGYEKLFF. CDR3 bases: TGTGCCTGGAGATCCAGGGGTTATGAAAAACTGTTTTTT.